Listed here is a single TCR beta chain. Germline CDR1 KGHDR, CDR2 SFDVKD. V lost 5 bases to trimming and J lost 3 bases, with 9 bases between them. This CDR3 is built from 13 residues. This sample was taken from a study of blood T cell repertoires in COVID-19. Libraries were prepared by immunoSEQ multiplex PCR; TCRdb keeps only in-frame clonotypes and omits some of them. The sample lists 200,000 to 300,000 clones, over 70% seen once, with around 3.2% in the top ten. Across 24 US areas, participants ranged in age from about 18 to 100 years. Source material: PBMCs or T cells enriched from blood (not recorded which). The clonotype was recovered from a woman in her 40s who had been exposed to COVID-19. The chain combines TRBV24-1 with TRBJ2-5, with TRBD2 as a possible D gene (6 bases). The CDR3 loop is CATSGDWEETQYF. Written as DNA, the CDR3 is TGTGCCACCAGTGGGGACTGGGAAGAGACCCAGTACTTC.